This T cell receptor (beta chain) comes out of a study of cytomegalovirus exposure and HLA in healthy donors (dated by TCRdb to 2015 to 2018). For the wider study: In an earlier analysis of several hundred of the donors, about 270 Gb of sequence data and some 120 million unique TCR beta sequences from about 190 million T cells were reported. Besides the first cohort of roughly 700 subjects, a separate validation cohort made up of around 120 different subjects was used. Typing coverage differed by locus: A, B, C, DRB1 and DQB1 were typed in about 629-640 donors, DQA1 in 500 to 550, DPA1 in 600 to 610, and DPB1 in 472. An early release that covered about 600 HLA-typed donors contained approximately 300 gigabases of sequencing data and around 80 million unique TCR sequences. In a later analysis, previously published TCR beta repertoires from 666 donors were re-analyzed and high-resolution HLA genotyping was added so that TCR occurrence patterns could be studied. To predict cytomegalovirus infection status, the study combined high-throughput TCR immunosequencing, statistical association of individual TCRs with disease status, and machine learning. Genome-wide SNP genotypes for about 65% of the 666 donors were used in a later genetic analysis, which treated that subset as a discovery cohort. To decide whether each TCR beta V gene segment behaved as functional or pseudogenic, an earlier analysis of several hundred of the donors relied on high-throughput TCR beta sequencing. The T cell repertoires of several hundred subjects were profiled by immunosequencing and related to cytomegalovirus serostatus. Because of strong linkage in the cohort, five DR-DQ haplotypes were treated as single units for association and clustering. The study aimed to test whether signatures of past pathogen exposure could be identified by cataloging public T cell receptors. Of the roughly 400 genotyped donors, over 70% fell in the genetic ancestry cluster associated with self-reported Caucasian donors. HLA typing included class I and class II loci at four-digit resolution. Every repertoire in the discovery cohort had been generated on one and the same sequencing platform. The later analysis used no new phenotypic data to find candidate immune exposures, relying instead on TCR beta sequences and their occurrence across donors. Among a few hundred genotyped donors of the cohort, an average of around 240,000 unique TCR beta nucleotide sequences were sequenced per donor, roughly 18% of them non-productive. Donor age, sex, ethnicity and CMV serostatus were compiled together with the repertoire data. The study at large found these results: A few of the identified cytomegalovirus-associated TCR beta chains were confirmed in vitro to be specific for cytomegalovirus antigens. A later analysis associated roughly 17,000 TCR beta sequences with specific HLA alleles at a false discovery rate of 0.05. In an earlier analysis of approximately 590 of the donors, most TCR beta V segments appeared in productive rearrangements about 87% or about 30% of the time, broadly matching IMGT annotations. Compared with equally common non-associated chains, HLA-associated TCR beta chains in a later analysis were more clonally expanded and had lower generation probabilities. A later genetic analysis associated a missense DCLRE1C variant with V-gene and J-gene trimming of TCR beta chains, and an independent cohort replicated the association. In the study, 164 TCR beta chains were listed as associated with cytomegalovirus. When HLA alleles, especially DR and DQ, strongly co-occurred, TCR associations were difficult to assign to individual alleles. A later genetic analysis reported fewer N-insertions in productive TCRs among donors in an Asian-associated ancestry cluster than the approximately 700-donor mean. Fewer than 20 rarely observed V segments, including chromosome 9 orphons, were excluded from the earlier analysis of several hundred of the donors because counts were too low. HLA typing was unavailable for some donors at each locus, so association tests used only the typed subset. In a later analysis, most CMV-associated TCR beta chains were found to appear HLA-restricted, with HLA associations seemingly driven largely by CMV exposure. Roughly uniform sequencing depth across donors was assumed in presence/absence analyses, although this assumption may not hold. It was suggested by the authors that the approach could potentially be generalized to other disease states and immunological phenotypes. According to a later analysis, parvovirus B19, influenza, CMV and Epstein-Barr virus appeared linked to several top co-occurrence clusters. The classifier was reported to diagnose cytomegalovirus status with high specificity and sensitivity in both the original cohort and the validation cohort. A group of highly shared sequence variants was considered likely to be a technical artifact of the sequencing pipeline. Most TCR sequences were seen in very few donors, while some public TCRs were found in many individuals. Because the 87-base-pair reads could not distinguish some IMGT-functional V segments, including TRBV6-2 and TRBV6-3, those segments were excluded. A later analysis found that TCR association rates varied across HLA loci, with DRB1 alleles showing the most associated TCRs and HLA-C alleles the fewest. Only TCR beta chains were sequenced in this cohort, and the absence of alpha or paired-chain data limited detectable features. Correlated functional status among segregating V segments might be attributable to linkage disequilibrium, but an unknown experimental factor could not be ruled out. The only immune exposure information available for the cohort was CMV serostatus. A further reported finding was that TCR beta sequences accurately predicted the HLA-A and HLA-B alleles for most subjects in the first cohort.

The library was prepared using the immunoSEQ multiplex PCR assay. A mixture of 60 forward primers for TCR Vbeta segments and 13 reverse primers for TCR Jbeta segments was used in the multiplex PCR. The CDR3 region of rearranged TCR beta genes was amplified from genomic DNA by a multiplex PCR assay. The amplified TCR beta libraries were sequenced on the Illumina HiSeq System as 87-base-pair reads. Regarding the original processing steps: In a later analysis, some 80 million unique TCR beta chains were counted across the roughly 610 repertoires, and approximately 9.9 million of these chains were shared by at least two donors. Raw reads were error-corrected and collapsed into unique sequences with a nearest-neighbor algorithm that merged closely related sequences to remove PCR and sequencing errors. V, D and J gene segments were assigned by aligning CDR3 sequences to IMGT reference sequences. For a sequence to be retained, a match of at least six nucleotides to both a V gene segment and a J gene segment was required. A rearrangement counted as productive if the CDR3 had no stop codons and remained in frame with V and J, and every other rearrangement counted as non-productive. CDR3 was defined according to IMGT convention as the region running from the second conserved V-encoded cysteine to the conserved J-encoded phenylalanine. The earlier analysis of some 540 of the donors excluded any sequence lacking an unambiguous match to a single V gene segment. In an earlier analysis of almost 600 of the donors, a V segment was called functional when productive rearrangements were above 56.7%, and segregating when the standard deviation between donors exceeded 5%. To diagnose cytomegalovirus status from the catalog of TCR beta chain sequences, a statistical classification framework was built. A later analysis assigned V and J genes by comparing TCR nucleotide sequences with IMGT/GENE-DB human TR gene sequences. The TCRdist pipeline was used in a later analysis to assign CDR3 sequences and most-parsimonious VDJ recombination scenarios. A later analysis defined each TCR beta chain by its CDR3 amino acid sequence plus V-gene family, and excluded reads lacking a unique V-gene family. In a later analysis, approximately 590 highly shared, low-generation-probability nucleotide sequences were removed to address suspected cross-contamination and a sequencing artifact. In a later analysis, a clonal expansion index was calculated for each public chain from normalized within-repertoire ranks of inferred template counts. In a later analysis, generation probabilities were computed with a VDJ recombination model fitted to out-of-frame rearrangements, and the resulting probabilities were checked against IGoR. In a later analysis, TCR-TCR, TCR-HLA and TCR-CMV co-occurrence was scored with hypergeometric tests, and a repertoire-size bias correction was applied to TCR pairs. A later analysis estimated false discovery rates by permuting HLA or CMV assignments 20 times. In a later analysis, co-occurring TCRs were grouped using DBSCAN, with TCRdist sequence similarity added in when clustering inside HLA-allele-positive subsets. For co-occurrence clustering, repertoires with fewer than 30,000 or more than 120,000 public chains were excluded, along with roughly 5 repertoires with anomalous nucleotide sharing. The clones in this table, taken by TCRdb from immuneACCESS, are in-frame only. Not every clone is retained; where verified, under half of the shortfall comes from an unresolved V gene, and the cause of the rest is unknown. From that table come the V and J calls and clone size; the DNA was used to work out D and trimming. The sample data list 80,000 to 100,000 clones, and around 81% of these were observed just once. The ten largest clones add up to roughly 5.1% of the sample.

For this clone: Its antigen is not yet known. One base away there is no much larger clone; base qualities are not given.

The cohort comprised 710 or so healthy bone marrow donors. All cohort members were sampled while nominally healthy, although unrecorded immune exposures were likely present. The donor tested CMV seropositive and was one of the 289 seropositive cohort members. A peripheral blood sample was collected from each donor, and TCR beta sequencing was performed on peripheral blood mononuclear cells. Genomic DNA was extracted from the blood cell samples with the Qiagen DNeasy Blood Extraction Kit. V is shortened by 2 bases, J by 2 bases, and the region joining them spans 10 bases. Per the germline V gene, ENHRY is the CDR1 and SYGVKD is the CDR2. The CDR3 starts with the cysteine, ends with the phenylalanine, and has 14 residues. Just the 42-base CDR3 DNA is kept, in frame starting at base 1.

The sequenced sample was PBMCs. The TCR originated in a middle-aged man in good health and CMV-seropositive. The sequence joins TRBV10-3 to TRBJ2-7; D gene: possibly TRBD1, on 6 matching bases. For the CDR3, the sequence is CAISEPQGTYEQYF. At the DNA level, the sequence is TGTGCCATCAGTGAGCCTCAGGGGACCTACGAGCAGTACTTC.